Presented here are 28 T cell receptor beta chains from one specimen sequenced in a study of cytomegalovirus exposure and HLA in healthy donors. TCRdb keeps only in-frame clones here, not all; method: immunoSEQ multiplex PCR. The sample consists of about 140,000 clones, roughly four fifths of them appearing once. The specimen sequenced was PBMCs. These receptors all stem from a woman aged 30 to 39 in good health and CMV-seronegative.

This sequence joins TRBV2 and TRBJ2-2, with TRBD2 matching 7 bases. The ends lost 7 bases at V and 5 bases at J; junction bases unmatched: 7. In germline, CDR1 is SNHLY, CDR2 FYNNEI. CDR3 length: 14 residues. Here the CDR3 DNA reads TGTGCCAGCAACTGGGAGGGGCGTACCGGGGAGCTGTTTTTT. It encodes CASNWEGRTGELFF.

The CDR3 protein is CASSTSSTDTQYF. Written as DNA, the CDR3 is TGTGCCAGCAGCACGAGTAGCACAGATACGCAGTATTTT. The chain carries TRBV11-3 and TRBJ2-3; D is undetermined. Per germline, CDR1 SGHNT and CDR2 YENEEA. This CDR3 region has 13 residues. V lost 5 bases to trimming and J lost 0 bases, with 6 bases between them. Complete variable domain (other parts from reference TRBV11-3 and TRBJ2-3): EAGVVQSPRYKIIEKKQPVAFWCNPISGHNTLYWYLQNLGQGPELLIRYENEEAVDDSQLPKDRFSAERLKGVDSTLKIQPAELGDSAVYLCASSTSSTDTQYFGPGTRLTVL.

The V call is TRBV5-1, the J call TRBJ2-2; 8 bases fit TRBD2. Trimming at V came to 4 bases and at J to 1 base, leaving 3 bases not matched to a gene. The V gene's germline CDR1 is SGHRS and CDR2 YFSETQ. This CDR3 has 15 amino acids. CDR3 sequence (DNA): TGCGCCAGCAGCCCAACTAGCGGGAACACCGGGGAGCTGTTTTTT. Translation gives CASSPTSGNTGELFF. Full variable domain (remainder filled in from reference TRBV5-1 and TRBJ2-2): KAGVTQTPRYLIKTRGQQVTLSCSPISGHRSVSWYQQTPGQGLQFLFEYFSETQRNKGNFPGRFSGRQFSNSRSEMNVSTLELGDSALYLCASSPTSGNTGELFFGEGSRLTVL.

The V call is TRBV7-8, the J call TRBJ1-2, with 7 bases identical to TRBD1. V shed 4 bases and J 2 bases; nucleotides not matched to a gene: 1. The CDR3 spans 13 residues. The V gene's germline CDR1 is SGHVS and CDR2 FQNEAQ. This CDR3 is CASSSGQNYGYTF. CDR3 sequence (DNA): TGTGCCAGCAGCTCGGGACAGAACTATGGCTACACCTTC.

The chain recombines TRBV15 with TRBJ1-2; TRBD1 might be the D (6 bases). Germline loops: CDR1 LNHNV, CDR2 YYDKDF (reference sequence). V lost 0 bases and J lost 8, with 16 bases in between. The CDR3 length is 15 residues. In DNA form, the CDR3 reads TGTGCCACCAGCAGAGATAGTTGGGACACTGAAGGCTACACCTTC. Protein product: CATSRDSWDTEGYTF.

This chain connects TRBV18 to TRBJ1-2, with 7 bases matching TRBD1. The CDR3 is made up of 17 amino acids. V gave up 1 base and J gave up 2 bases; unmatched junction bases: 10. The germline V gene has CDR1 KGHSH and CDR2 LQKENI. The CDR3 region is CASSPLILGQANYGYTF. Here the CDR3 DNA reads TGTGCCAGCTCACCACTCATTTTAGGACAGGCAAACTATGGCTACACCTTC.

This CDR3 reads CASSLERGDDNEQFF. CDR3 coding DNA: TGCGCCAGCAGCCTAGAGCGGGGGGATGACAATGAGCAGTTCTTC. The rearrangement uses TRBV5-1 and TRBJ2-1, with TRBD2 identical over 9 bases. The CDR3 runs to 15 residues. Trimming removed 4 bases from V and 5 bases from J; junction bases left unmatched: 7. Germline V CDR1 and CDR2: SGHRS, YFSETQ. The whole variable domain, filled in from reference TRBV5-1 and TRBJ2-1, reads KAGVTQTPRYLIKTRGQQVTLSCSPISGHRSVSWYQQTPGQGLQFLFEYFSETQRNKGNFPGRFSGRQFSNSRSEMNVSTLELGDSALYLCASSLERGDDNEQFFGPGTRLTVL.

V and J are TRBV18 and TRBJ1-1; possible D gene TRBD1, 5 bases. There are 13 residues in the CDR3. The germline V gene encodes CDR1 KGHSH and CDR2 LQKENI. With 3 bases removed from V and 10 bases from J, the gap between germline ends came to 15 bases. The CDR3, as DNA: TGTGCCAGCTCACCGTCCGAGCAGGGTAGAGCTTTCTTT. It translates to CASSPSEQGRAFF.

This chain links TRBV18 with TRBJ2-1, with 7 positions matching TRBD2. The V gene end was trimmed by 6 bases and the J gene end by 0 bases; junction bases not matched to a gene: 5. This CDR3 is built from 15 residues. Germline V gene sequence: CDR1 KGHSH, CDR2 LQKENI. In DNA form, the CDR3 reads TGTGCCAGCTCGCTTAGCGGGTTCTCCTACAATGAGCAGTTCTTC. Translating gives CASSLSGFSYNEQFF. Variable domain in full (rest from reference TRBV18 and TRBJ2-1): NAGVMQNPRHLVRRRGQEARLRCSPMKGHSHVYWYRQLPEEGLKFMVYLQKENIIDESGMPKERFSAEFPKEGPSILRIQQVVRGDSAAYFCASSLSGFSYNEQFFGPGTRLTVL.

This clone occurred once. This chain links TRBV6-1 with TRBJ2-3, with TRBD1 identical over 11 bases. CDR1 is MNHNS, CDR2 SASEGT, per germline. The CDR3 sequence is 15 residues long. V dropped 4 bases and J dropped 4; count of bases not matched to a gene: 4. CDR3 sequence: CASSGGQGGADTQYF. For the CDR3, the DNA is TGTGCCAGCAGTGGGGGACAGGGGGGGGCAGATACGCAGTATTTT.

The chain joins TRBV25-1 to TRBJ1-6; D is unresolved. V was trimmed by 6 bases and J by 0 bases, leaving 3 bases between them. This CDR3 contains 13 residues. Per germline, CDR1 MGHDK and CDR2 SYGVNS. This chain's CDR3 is CASSSSYNSPLHF. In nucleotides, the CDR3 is TGTGCCAGCAGCAGCTCCTATAATTCACCCCTCCACTTT.

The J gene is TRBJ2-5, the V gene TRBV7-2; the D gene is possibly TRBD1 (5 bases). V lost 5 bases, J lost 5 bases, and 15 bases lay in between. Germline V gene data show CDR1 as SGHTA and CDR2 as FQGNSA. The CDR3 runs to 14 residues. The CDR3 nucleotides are TGTGCCAGCAGCGGACAAGGGATCCGGGAGACCCAGTACTTC. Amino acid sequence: CASSGQGIRETQYF. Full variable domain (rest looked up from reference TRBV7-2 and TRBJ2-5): GAGVSQSPSNKVTEKGKDVELRCDPISGHTALYWYRQSLGQGLEFLIYFQGNSAPDKSGLPSDRFSAERTGGSVSTLTIQRTQQEDSAVYLCASSGQGIRETQYFGPGTRLLVL.

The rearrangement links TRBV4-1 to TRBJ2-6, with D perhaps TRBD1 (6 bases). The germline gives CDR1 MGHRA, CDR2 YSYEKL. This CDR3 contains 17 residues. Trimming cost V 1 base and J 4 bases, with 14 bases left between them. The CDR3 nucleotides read TGCGCCAGCAGCCAAGCCACAGGGTTAGTCGGGGCCAACGTCCTGACTTTC. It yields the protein CASSQATGLVGANVLTF.

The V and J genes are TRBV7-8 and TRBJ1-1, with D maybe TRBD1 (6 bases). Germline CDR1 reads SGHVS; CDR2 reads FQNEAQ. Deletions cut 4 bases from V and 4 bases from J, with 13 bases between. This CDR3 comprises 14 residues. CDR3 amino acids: CASSSGTPATEAFF. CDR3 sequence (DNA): TGTGCCAGCAGCTCTGGGACACCCGCCACTGAAGCTTTCTTT.

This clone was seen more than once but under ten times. CDR3 DNA sequence: TGTGCCAGCAGTTTATCACCGACAGGGACGGACATTCAGTACTTC. It specifies CASSLSPTGTDIQYF. V usage is TRBV27 and J usage is TRBJ2-4; 7 nucleotides agree with TRBD1. The germline gives CDR1 MNHEY, CDR2 SMNVEV (reference sequence). CDR3 size: 15 residues. The V and J ends lost 0 bases and 8 bases, in that order; junction bases with no gene match: 7.

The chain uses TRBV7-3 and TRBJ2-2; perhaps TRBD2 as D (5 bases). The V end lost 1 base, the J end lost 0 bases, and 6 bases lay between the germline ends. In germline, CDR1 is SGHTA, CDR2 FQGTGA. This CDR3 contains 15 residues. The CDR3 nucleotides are TGTGCCAGCAGCTTAAACGGGGCGAACACCGGGGAGCTGTTTTTT. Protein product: CASSLNGANTGELFF.

The CDR3 coding sequence is TGCGCCAGCAGCTCGAACACCTACGGGAATTCACCCCTCCACTTT. Protein sequence: CASSSNTYGNSPLHF. The chain couples TRBV5-1 to TRBJ1-6; no firm D call. Germline CDR1 SGHRS, CDR2 YFSETQ. Trimming left V 3 bases short and J 7 bases short, with 14 bases between. The CDR3 runs 15 residues.

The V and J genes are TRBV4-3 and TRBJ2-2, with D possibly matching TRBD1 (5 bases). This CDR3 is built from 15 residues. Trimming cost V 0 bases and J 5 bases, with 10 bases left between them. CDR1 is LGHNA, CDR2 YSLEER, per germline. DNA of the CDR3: TGCGCCAGCAGCCAAGACCGCAGGGTTACCGGGGAGCTGTTTTTT. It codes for CASSQDRRVTGELFF.

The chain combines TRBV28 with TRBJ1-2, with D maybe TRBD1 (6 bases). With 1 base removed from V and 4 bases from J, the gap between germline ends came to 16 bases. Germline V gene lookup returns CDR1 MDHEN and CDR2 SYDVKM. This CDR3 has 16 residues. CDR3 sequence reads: CASSLFDSRGRYGYTF. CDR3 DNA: TGTGCCAGCAGTTTATTCGACTCCAGGGGTCGCTATGGCTACACCTTC.

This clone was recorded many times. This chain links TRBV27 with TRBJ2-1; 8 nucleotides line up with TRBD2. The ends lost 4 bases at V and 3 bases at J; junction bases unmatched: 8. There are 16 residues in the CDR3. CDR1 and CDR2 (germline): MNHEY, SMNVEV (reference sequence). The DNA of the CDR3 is TGTGCCAGCAGTTGGGGCGGGGGGCCGTTCTACAATGAGCAGTTCTTC. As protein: CASSWGGGPFYNEQFF.

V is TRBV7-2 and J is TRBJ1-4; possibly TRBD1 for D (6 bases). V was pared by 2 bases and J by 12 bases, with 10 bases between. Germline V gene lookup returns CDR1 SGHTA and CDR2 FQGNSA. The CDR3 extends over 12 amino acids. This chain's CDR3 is CASSLIPGELFF. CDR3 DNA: TGTGCCAGCAGCTTAATACCAGGGGAACTGTTTTTT. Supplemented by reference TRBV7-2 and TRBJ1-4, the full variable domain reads GAGVSQSPSNKVTEKGKDVELRCDPISGHTALYWYRQSLGQGLEFLIYFQGNSAPDKSGLPSDRFSAERTGGSVSTLTIQRTQQEDSAVYLCASSLIPGELFFGSGTQLSVL.

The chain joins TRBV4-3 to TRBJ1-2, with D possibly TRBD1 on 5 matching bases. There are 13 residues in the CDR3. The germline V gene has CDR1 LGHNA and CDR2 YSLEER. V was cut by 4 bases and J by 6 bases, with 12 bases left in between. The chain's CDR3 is CASSLTSGDGYTF. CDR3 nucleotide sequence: TGCGCCAGCAGCCTCACCTCGGGGGATGGCTACACCTTC.

CDR3 loop: CASSLTTLTGPEGTLHF. The DNA for the CDR3 is TGTGCCAGCTCACTCACGACATTGACAGGGCCCGAGGGGACCCTCCACTTT. The V gene is TRBV18, the J gene TRBJ1-6, with 7 nucleotides matching TRBD1. J was trimmed by 14 bases and V by 4 bases; bases with no gene match: 20. The CDR3 length is 17 residues. Germline V gives CDR1 KGHSH, CDR2 LQKENI.

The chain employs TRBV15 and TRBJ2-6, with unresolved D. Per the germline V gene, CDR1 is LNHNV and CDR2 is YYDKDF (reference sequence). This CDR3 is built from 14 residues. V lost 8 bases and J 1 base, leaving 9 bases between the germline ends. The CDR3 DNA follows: TGTGCCACCTCGTCCCTGTCTGGGGCCAACGTCCTGACTTTC. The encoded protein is CATSSLSGANVLTF. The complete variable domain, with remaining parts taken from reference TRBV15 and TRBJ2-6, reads DAMVIQNPRYQVTQFGKPVTLSCSQTLNHNVMYWYQQKSSQAPKLLFHYYDKDFNNEADTPDNFQSRRPNTSFCFLDIRSPGLGDTAMYLCATSSLSGANVLTFGAGSRLTVL.

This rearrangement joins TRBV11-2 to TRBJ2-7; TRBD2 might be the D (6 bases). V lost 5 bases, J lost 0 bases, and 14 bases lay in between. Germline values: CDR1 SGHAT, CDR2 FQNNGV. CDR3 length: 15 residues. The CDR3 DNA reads TGTGCCAGCAGCCCCTCCGCGGGAAGCTCCTACGAGCAGTACTTC. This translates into CASSPSAGSSYEQYF.

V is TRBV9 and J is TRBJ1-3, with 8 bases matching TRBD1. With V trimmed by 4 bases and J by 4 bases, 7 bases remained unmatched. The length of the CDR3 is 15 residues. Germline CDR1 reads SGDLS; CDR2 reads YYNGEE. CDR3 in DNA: TGTGCCAGCAGCCCAACAGGGGGGGCGGGAAACACCATATATTTT. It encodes CASSPTGGAGNTIYF.

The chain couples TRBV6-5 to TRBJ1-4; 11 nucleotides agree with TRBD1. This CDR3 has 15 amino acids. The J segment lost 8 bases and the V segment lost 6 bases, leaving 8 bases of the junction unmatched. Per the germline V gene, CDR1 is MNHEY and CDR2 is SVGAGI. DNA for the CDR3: TGTGCCAGCAGGGACCGGGACAGGGGGAAGGAAAAACTGTTTTTT. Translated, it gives CASRDRDRGKEKLFF.

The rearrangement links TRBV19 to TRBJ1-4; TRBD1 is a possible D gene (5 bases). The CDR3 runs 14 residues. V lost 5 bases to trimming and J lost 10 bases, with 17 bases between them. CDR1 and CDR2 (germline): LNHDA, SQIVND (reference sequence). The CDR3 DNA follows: TGTGCCAGTAGTGGGGGGTCAATCATCGGAAAACTGTTTTTT. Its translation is CASSGGSIIGKLFF.